Each of the 26 T cell receptor beta chains below was sequenced from the same sample in a study of T cell repertoires in cytomegalovirus infection. TCRdb reprocessed the reads with MiXCR, giving one entry per CDR3 protein. Of around 330,000 distinct CDR3 sequences listed, 15% to 20% were seen once; the top ten hold about 12%. The sequencing sample was made of PBMCs. The origin of the receptors is a human donor in good health (CMV status not recorded). Some clones in this sample may be carry-over from other donors' samples.

This clonotype was picked up a small number of times. The rearrangement joins TRBV28 to TRBJ2-3, with a possible D match to TRBD1 (5 bases). V lost 5 bases and J lost 3, with 12 bases in between. The CDR3 sequence is 14 residues long. Germline CDR1 reads MDHEN; CDR2 reads SYDVKM. The chain's CDR3 is CASSPRQPTDTQYF. CDR3 DNA: TGTGCCAGCAGTCCAAGACAGCCTACAGATACGCAGTATTTT.

This clonotype has just a few counts. The chain links TRBV2 to TRBJ2-1; D is possibly TRBD1 (5 bases). The CDR3 consists of 13 residues. The V gene's germline CDR1 is SNHLY and CDR2 FYNNEI. The ends were cut back, 7 bases at V and 4 bases at J, with 11 bases in the middle. The CDR3 loop reads CASNGQGYNEQFF. The CDR3 DNA sequence: TGTGCCAGCAATGGTCAGGGATACAATGAGCAGTTCTTC.

The genes are TRBV6-2 or TRBV6-3 and TRBJ2-2, with TRBD2 matching over 8 bases. Trimming cost V 11 bases and J 4 bases; bases outside gene matches: 12. The germline V gene has CDR1 MNHEY and CDR2 SVGEGT. The CDR3 is 15 amino acids. CDR3 sequence reads: CASRPGGHVTGELFF. CDR3 nucleotide sequence: TGTGCCTCCCGGCCGGGGGGGCACGTCACCGGGGAGCTGTTTTTT.

The chain recombines TRBV6-6 with TRBJ1-1; 12 nucleotides agree with TRBD1. Germline CDR1 reads MNHNY; CDR2 reads SVGAGI (reference sequence). Losses at the gene ends were 0 bases for V and 1 base for J; bases not matched to a gene: 9. The CDR3 is made up of 19 amino acids. The CDR3 reads CASSYSMRGQGAGNTEAFF. The CDR3 region has the DNA TGTGCCAGCAGTTACTCGATGAGGGGACAGGGGGCAGGGAACACTGAAGCTTTCTTT.

V usage is TRBV7-2 and J usage is TRBJ1-1; D may be TRBD1 (5 bases). Trimming took 3 bases from V and 4 from J, leaving 12 bases between them. CDR1 is SGHTA, CDR2 FQGNSA, per germline. This CDR3 is 14 amino acids long. DNA of the CDR3: TGTGCCAGCAGCTTTCAGGGTTTAGGCACTGAAGCTTTCTTT. It codes for CASSFQGLGTEAFF. The variable domain in full, with the rest retrieved from reference TRBV7-2 and TRBJ1-1, is GAGVSQSPSNKVTEKGKDVELRCDPISGHTALYWYRQSLGQGLEFLIYFQGNSAPDKSGLPSDRFSAERTGGSVSTLTIQRTQQEDSAVYLCASSFQGLGTEAFFGQGTRLTVV.

The CDR3 bases are TGTGCCAGCAGCGATAACCGACAGATAAGATATCAGCCCCAGCATTTT. Amino acid sequence: CASSDNRQIRYQPQHF. The J gene is TRBJ1-5, the V gene TRBV2, with D maybe TRBD1 (5 bases). This CDR3 region has 16 residues. Trimming took off 6 bases at V and 5 bases at J, with 20 bases between the two ends. The V gene's germline CDR1 is SNHLY and CDR2 FYNNEI.

This clonotype was seen ten or more times. V gene TRBV7-9 combines with J gene TRBJ2-1; 13 bases map to TRBD2. The CDR3 totals 16 residues. CDR1 SEHNR and CDR2 FQNEAQ come from the germline V gene (reference sequence). V lost 1 base and J lost 15; bases outside the gene matches: 12. Here the CDR3 DNA reads TGTGCCAGCAGCTTAGAAACGGGACTAGCGGGGCCTCGGGCGTTCTTC. It encodes CASSLETGLAGPRAFF. Supplemented by reference TRBV7-9 and TRBJ2-1, the full variable domain reads DTGVSQNPRHKITKRGQNVTFRCDPISEHNRLYWYRQTLGQGPEFLTYFQNEAQLEKSRLLSDRFSAERPKGSFSTLEIQRTEQGDSAMYLCASSLETGLAGPRAFFGPGTRLTVL.

The J gene is TRBJ1-1, the V gene TRBV28; the D gene is possibly TRBD1 (5 bases). Germline CDR1 reads MDHEN; CDR2 reads SYDVKM. The CDR3 spans 14 residues. The germline V and J ends were trimmed by 3 bases and 1 base, with 9 bases remaining between them. The CDR3 nucleotides are TGTGCCAGCAGTTTTGGGGGTACGAACACTGAAGCTTTCTTT. It translates to CASSFGGTNTEAFF.

This clonotype was counted ten times or more. The chain joins TRBV7-2 to TRBJ2-7; 10 positions match TRBD2. The trim removed 5 bases at V and 4 bases at J, leaving 11 bases unmatched. The CDR3 is made up of 16 amino acids. CDR1 is SGHTA, CDR2 FQGNSA, per germline. CDR3 in amino acids: CASSLHEASGGYEQYF. The CDR3, as DNA: TGTGCCAGCAGCCTACATGAAGCTAGCGGGGGATACGAGCAGTACTTC.

This clonotype has only a few counts. The chain is built from TRBV6-6 and TRBJ2-1, with D perhaps assigned TRBD1 or TRBD2 (6 bases each). This CDR3 contains 13 residues. Germline values: CDR1 MNHNY, CDR2 SVGAGI (reference sequence). V was shortened by 6 bases and J by 6 bases, with 12 bases between the two germline ends. CDR3 sequence: CASRPKGGNEQFF. In DNA, the CDR3 is TGTGCCAGCAGGCCAAAGGGGGGCAATGAGCAGTTCTTC.

This clonotype showed up many times. The V and J genes are TRBV12-3 or TRBV12-4 and TRBJ2-1, with a possible D match to TRBD1 (8 bases). CDR3 length equals 13 residues. With 4 bases removed from V and 9 bases from J, the gap between germline ends came to 13 bases. The CDR3 DNA follows: TGTGCCAGCAGTTCGACAGGGGAGGGTGAGCAGTTCTTC. Translation: CASSSTGEGEQFF.

The V and J genes are TRBV28 and TRBJ2-1; 12 bases are shared with TRBD2. CDR3 size: 14 residues. The V segment lost 5 bases and the J segment 7 bases; nucleotides outside the gene matches: 3. CDR1 MDHEN and CDR2 SYDVKM come from the germline V gene. The CDR3 nucleotides are TGTGCCAGCAGTGTCGGACTAGCGGGAAATGAGCAGTTCTTC. It encodes CASSVGLAGNEQFF.

CDR3 region: CASRPDNREITDTQYF. The DNA of the CDR3 is TGTGCCAGCAGACCCGACAACAGGGAGATTACAGATACGCAGTATTTT. The rearrangement joins TRBV5-4 to TRBJ2-3; D might be TRBD1 (6 bases). The length of the CDR3 is 16 residues. Germline lookup yields CDR1 SGHNT and CDR2 YYREEE (reference sequence). The V end lost 5 bases, the J end lost 3 bases, and 19 bases lay between the germline ends.

This clonotype was recorded at least ten times. The genes are TRBV7-2 and TRBJ1-2, with D unresolved. Germline CDR1 reads SGHTA; CDR2 reads FQGNSA. The CDR3 runs to 15 residues. V was shortened by 5 bases and J by 0 bases, with 13 bases between the two germline ends. The CDR3 spells CASSVQVQANYGYTF. The DNA of the CDR3 is TGTGCCAGCAGCGTGCAGGTCCAAGCTAACTATGGCTACACCTTC. Supplemented by reference TRBV7-2 and TRBJ1-2, the full variable domain reads GAGVSQSPSNKVTEKGKDVELRCDPISGHTALYWYRQSLGQGLEFLIYFQGNSAPDKSGLPSDRFSAERTGGSVSTLTIQRTQQEDSAVYLCASSVQVQANYGYTFGSGTRLTVV.

This clonotype occurred once. The chain is built from TRBV28 and TRBJ2-7; TRBD1 agrees at 9 bases. Germline CDR1 reads MDHEN; CDR2 reads SYDVKM. The CDR3 consists of 14 residues. V dropped 5 bases and J dropped 2; count of bases not matched to a gene: 4. The CDR3 DNA reads as TGTGCCAGCAGTATCAGACAGGGGGCCTACGAGCAGTACTTC. This codes for CASSIRQGAYEQYF.

V and J are TRBV7-9 and TRBJ2-1; TRBD2 aligns across 8 bases. This CDR3 has 17 residues. In germline, CDR1 is SEHNR, CDR2 FQNEAQ (reference sequence). Losses at the gene ends were 3 bases for V and 5 bases for J; bases not matched to a gene: 12. CDR3 sequence reads: CASSFMVSAGANNEQFF. The CDR3, as DNA: TGTGCCAGCAGCTTTATGGTATCAGCGGGGGCCAACAATGAGCAGTTCTTC.

The chain recombines TRBV20-1 with TRBJ1-5; tentatively, D is TRBD1 (5 bases). Germline CDR1 and CDR2: DFQATT and SNEGSKA (reference sequence). The CDR3 totals 17 residues. The V gene lost 3 bases and the J gene lost 1 base, with 19 bases spanning the gap. DNA for the CDR3: TGCAGTGCTAGTTATCCCAGGTTGGGGGGGAGCAATCAGCCCCAGCATTTT. Amino acid sequence: CSASYPRLGGSNQPQHF.

The CDR3 loop is CASSETGVDNQPQHF. DNA of the CDR3: TGTGCCAGCAGTGAAACAGGGGTAGACAATCAGCCCCAGCATTTT. The chain couples TRBV2 to TRBJ1-5, with 7 bases lining up with TRBD1. The CDR3 loop spans 15 amino acids. With V trimmed by 2 bases and J by 3 bases, 4 bases remained unmatched. Germline V gene lookup returns CDR1 SNHLY and CDR2 FYNNEI.

This clonotype came up many times. V and J are TRBV7-2 and TRBJ2-7, with D perhaps being TRBD1 or TRBD2 (5 bases each). With 3 bases removed from V and 6 bases from J, the gap between germline ends came to 12 bases. The CDR3 extends over 13 amino acids. The germline V gene has CDR1 SGHTA and CDR2 FQGNSA. CDR3 amino acids: CASSFSGQGEQYF. DNA for the CDR3: TGTGCCAGCAGCTTCTCGGGGCAAGGCGAGCAGTACTTC.

There are many counts of this clonotype. J is TRBJ1-3 and V is TRBV19; D not certain. Germline V gives CDR1 LNHDA, CDR2 SQIVND (reference sequence). Trimming took off 6 bases at V and 4 bases at J, with 13 bases between the two ends. CDR3 length equals 14 residues. CDR3 sequence reads: CASRSSGLGNTIYF. Written as DNA, the CDR3 is TGTGCCAGTAGAAGTTCGGGTCTCGGAAACACCATATATTTT. The full variable domain, with the rest looked up from reference TRBV19 and TRBJ1-3, is DGGITQSPKYLFRKEGQNVTLSCEQNLNHDAMYWYRQDPGQGLRLIYYSQIVNDFQKGDIAEGYSVSREKKESFPLTVTSAQKNPTAFYLCASRSSGLGNTIYFGEGSWLTVV.

This clonotype was counted a few times. The chain couples TRBV3-1 to TRBJ1-2; D might be TRBD1 (5 bases). Trimming stripped 4 bases from V and 6 bases from J, with 15 bases between. The CDR3 contains 14 residues. Germline V gene data show CDR1 as LGHDT and CDR2 as YNNKEL (reference sequence). CDR3 nucleotide sequence: TGTGCCAGCAGCCGACCGGAGGGGACTAATGGCTACACCTTC. Its translation: CASSRPEGTNGYTF.

The J gene is TRBJ1-1, the V gene TRBV19; D gene ambiguous. Germline assignment: CDR1 LNHDA and CDR2 SQIVND (reference sequence). V was pared by 1 base and J by 0 bases, with 3 bases between. The CDR3 extends over 13 amino acids. This CDR3 is CASSIAVNTEAFF. As DNA, the CDR3 is TGTGCCAGTAGTATAGCTGTGAACACTGAAGCTTTCTTT. Full variable domain (outside the CDR3, taken from reference TRBV19 and TRBJ1-1): DGGITQSPKYLFRKEGQNVTLSCEQNLNHDAMYWYRQDPGQGLRLIYYSQIVNDFQKGDIAEGYSVSREKKESFPLTVTSAQKNPTAFYLCASSIAVNTEAFFGQGTRLTVV.

This clonotype was seen a few times. The V gene is TRBV27, the J gene TRBJ2-7, with a possible D match to TRBD2 (5 bases). The CDR3 extends over 13 amino acids. Trimming removed 6 bases from V and 3 bases from J, with 12 bases in between. CDR1 MNHEY and CDR2 SMNVEV come from the germline V gene (reference sequence). This CDR3 is CASSAWRSYEQYF. As DNA, the CDR3 is TGTGCCAGCAGCGCCTGGAGGAGCTACGAGCAGTACTTC.

The CDR3 protein is CASSLAGGLGEQYV. As DNA, the CDR3 is TGTGCCAGCAGTTTAGCGGGGGGGCTGGGCGAGCAGTACGTC. J is TRBJ2-7 and V is TRBV12-3 or TRBV12-4, with D possibly TRBD2 on 7 matching bases. V was clipped by 0 bases and J by 6 bases, with 12 bases between them. The CDR3 runs to 14 residues.

The V call is TRBV20-1, the J call TRBJ1-4, with TRBD1 matching over 7 bases. Trimming at V came to 5 bases and at J to 5 bases, leaving 11 bases not matched to a gene. The CDR3 length is 15 residues. The germline gives CDR1 DFQATT, CDR2 SNEGSKA (reference sequence). CDR3 in amino acids: CSAYDTGTANEKLFF. In nucleotides, the CDR3 is TGCAGTGCTTACGACACCGGGACAGCAAATGAAAAACTGTTTTTT.

This rearrangement joins TRBV5-1 to TRBJ1-1, with a weak D call TRBD1 (5 bases). The length of the CDR3 is 14 residues. Looked up from germline, CDR1 is SGHRS and CDR2 is YFSETQ. Trimming removed 2 bases from V and 5 bases from J, with 13 bases in between. CDR3 in amino acids: CASSLLGVETEAFF. The CDR3 DNA is TGCGCCAGCAGCTTATTGGGGGTAGAGACTGAAGCTTTCTTT.